The entry below describes one TCR beta chain. The germline V and J ends were trimmed by 5 bases and 0 bases, with 7 bases remaining between them. This CDR3 comprises 14 residues. Germline CDR1 and CDR2: MDHEN and SYDVKM. The data were obtained in a study of shared clonotypes between healthy human individuals. Sequencing used immunoSEQ multiplex PCR; TCRdb keeps in-frame clones, though not all of them. The table shows 1.4 million to 1.5 million clones, with about 96% occurring only once. This TCR was sampled from a man in his thirties or forties in good health. Material for sequencing was naive CD4+ T cells sorted from blood. Subset described: CD45RA+ positively selected. The V gene is TRBV28, the J gene TRBJ1-4; no definite D call. CDR3 DNA: TGTGCCAGCAGTGTACAAACAACTAATGAAAAACTGTTTTTT. It specifies CASSVQTTNEKLFF.